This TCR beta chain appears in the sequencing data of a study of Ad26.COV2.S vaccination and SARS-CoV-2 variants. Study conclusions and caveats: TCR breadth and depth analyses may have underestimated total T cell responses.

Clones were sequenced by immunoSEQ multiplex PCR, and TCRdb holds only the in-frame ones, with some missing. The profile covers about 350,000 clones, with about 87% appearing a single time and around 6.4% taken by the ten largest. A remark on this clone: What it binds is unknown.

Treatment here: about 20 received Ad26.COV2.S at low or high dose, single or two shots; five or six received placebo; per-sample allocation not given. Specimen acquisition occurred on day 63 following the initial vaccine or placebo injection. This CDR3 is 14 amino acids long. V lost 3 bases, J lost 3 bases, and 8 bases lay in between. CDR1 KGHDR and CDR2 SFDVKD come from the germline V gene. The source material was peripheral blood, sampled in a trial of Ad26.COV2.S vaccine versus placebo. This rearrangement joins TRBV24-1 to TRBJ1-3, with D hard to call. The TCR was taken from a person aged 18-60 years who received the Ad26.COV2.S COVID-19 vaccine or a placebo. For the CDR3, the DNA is TGTGCCACCAGTGATCCCGGTAGTGGAAACACCATATATTTT. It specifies CATSDPGSGNTIYF.